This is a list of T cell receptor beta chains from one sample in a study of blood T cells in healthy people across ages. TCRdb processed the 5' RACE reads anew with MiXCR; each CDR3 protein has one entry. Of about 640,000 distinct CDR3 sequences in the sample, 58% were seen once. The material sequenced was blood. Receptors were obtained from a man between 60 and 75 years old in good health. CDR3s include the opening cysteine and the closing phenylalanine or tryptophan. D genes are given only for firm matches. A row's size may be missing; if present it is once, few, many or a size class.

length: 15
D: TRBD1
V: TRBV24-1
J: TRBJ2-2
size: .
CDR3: CATSTGTGATGELFF
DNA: TGTGCCACCAGCACCGGGACAGGGGCCACCGGGGAGCTGTTTTTT

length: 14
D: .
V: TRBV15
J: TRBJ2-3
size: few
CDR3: CATSRGQEGDTQYF
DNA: TGTGCCACCAGCAGAGGACAAGAAGGAGATACGCAGTATTTT

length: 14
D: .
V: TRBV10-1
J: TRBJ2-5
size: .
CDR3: CASSGGTAQETQYF
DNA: TGCGCCAGCAGCGGCGGGACAGCCCAAGAGACCCAGTACTTC

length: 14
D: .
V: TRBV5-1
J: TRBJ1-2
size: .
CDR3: CASSLRYLNYGYTF
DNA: TGCGCCAGCAGCTTGAGGTACCTTAACTATGGCTACACCTTC

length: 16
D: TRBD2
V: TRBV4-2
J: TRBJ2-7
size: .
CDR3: CASSQVLAGGIYEQYF
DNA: TGTGCCAGCAGCCAAGTCCTAGCGGGAGGCATTTACGAGCAGTACTTC

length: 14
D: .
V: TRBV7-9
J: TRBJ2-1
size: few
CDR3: CASSLMGVDNEQFF
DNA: TGTGCCAGCAGCTTAATGGGCGTGGACAATGAGCAGTTCTTC

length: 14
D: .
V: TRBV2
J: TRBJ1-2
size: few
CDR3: CASRSGTVNYGYTF
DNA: TGTGCCAGCAGATCCGGGACGGTAAACTATGGCTACACCTTC

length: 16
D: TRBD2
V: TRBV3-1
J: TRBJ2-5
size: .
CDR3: CASSQVSGGNQETQYF
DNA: TGTGCCAGCAGCCAAGTTAGCGGGGGGAACCAAGAGACCCAGTACTTC

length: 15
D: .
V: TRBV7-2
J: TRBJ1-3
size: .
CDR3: CASSLVGTTGNTIYF
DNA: TGTGCCAGCAGCTTAGTTGGTACTACGGGAAACACCATATATTTT

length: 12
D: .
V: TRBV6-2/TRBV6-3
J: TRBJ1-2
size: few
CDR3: CASSDTGFGYTF
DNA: TGTGCCAGCAGTGACACCGGTTTTGGCTACACCTTC

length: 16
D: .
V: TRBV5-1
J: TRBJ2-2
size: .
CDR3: CASDMGLPVNTGELFF
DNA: TGCGCCAGCGACATGGGACTGCCTGTCAACACCGGGGAGCTGTTTTTT

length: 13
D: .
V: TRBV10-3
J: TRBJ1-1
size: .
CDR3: CAISDPGGPEAFF
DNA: TGTGCCATCAGTGACCCCGGCGGACCTGAAGCTTTCTTT

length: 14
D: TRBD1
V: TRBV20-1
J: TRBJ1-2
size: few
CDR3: CSAISTGRSYGYTF
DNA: TGCAGTGCTATTTCGACAGGGCGGTCCTATGGCTACACCTTC

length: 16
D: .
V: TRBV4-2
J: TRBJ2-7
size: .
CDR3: CASSQDAGAPSYEQYF
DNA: TGTGCCAGCAGCCAAGATGCTGGGGCACCATCCTACGAGCAGTACTTC

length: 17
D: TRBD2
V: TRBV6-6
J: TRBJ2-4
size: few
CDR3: CASSYSGGRGSENIQYF
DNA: TGTGCCAGCAGTTACTCGGGCGGGAGGGGGTCTGAAAACATTCAGTACTTC

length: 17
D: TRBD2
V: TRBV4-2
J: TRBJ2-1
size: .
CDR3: CASSHRGLAGTPNEQFF
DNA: TGTGCCAGCAGCCACCGAGGACTAGCGGGGACACCCAATGAGCAGTTCTTC

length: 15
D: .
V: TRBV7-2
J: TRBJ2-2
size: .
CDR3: CASSLYGADTGELFF
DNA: TGTGCCAGCAGCTTATACGGGGCCGACACCGGGGAGCTGTTTTTT

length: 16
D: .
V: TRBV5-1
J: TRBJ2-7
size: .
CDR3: CASTLNGWLGADEQYF
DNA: TGCGCCAGCACCCTCAATGGTTGGTTAGGTGCGGACGAGCAGTACTTC

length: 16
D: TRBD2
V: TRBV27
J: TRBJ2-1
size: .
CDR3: CASSLRTSGVHNEQFF
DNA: TGTGCCAGCAGTTTACGGACTAGCGGGGTTCACAATGAGCAGTTCTTC

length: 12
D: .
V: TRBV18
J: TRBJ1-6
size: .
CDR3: CASSPPIKALHF
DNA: TGTGCCAGCTCACCACCGATAAAGGCACTCCACTTT

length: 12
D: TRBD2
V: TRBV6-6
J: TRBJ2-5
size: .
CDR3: CASGTSRETQYF
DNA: TGTGCCAGCGGGACTAGCAGGGAGACCCAGTACTTC